The clone carrying this T cell receptor beta chain was counted a few times. Its antigen is still unknown. Individual cDNA molecules were tagged with unique molecular identifiers, the study reported. Each CDR3 protein is one row after TCRdb ran MiXCR on the 5' RACE reads. The table has about 44,000 distinct CDR3 sequences, less than 7% seen once. Germline trimming cut 3 bases from V and 6 bases from J; bases unmatched to any gene: 5. The CDR3 runs 14 residues. Germline assignment: CDR1 SQVTM and CDR2 ANQGSEA. The sample is drawn from a study of early T cells in non-severe SARS-CoV-2 infection. Broader study findings: Anti-spike CD8 responses were favored in VDJdb matching, and private and CD4 specificities were missed.

Sequencing was performed on whole blood. J is TRBJ2-1 and V is TRBV29-1, with 10 bases that match TRBD2. This sequence was found in an adult who was a healthcare worker with PCR-confirmed SARS-CoV-2 infection or an uninfected control (not recorded which). CDR3 sequence: CSVDPLAGGNEQFF. DNA for the CDR3: TGCAGCGTTGACCCTTTAGCGGGGGGCAATGAGCAGTTCTTC.